These T cell receptor beta chains were read from a single sample in a study of CXCR3-negative and CXCR3-positive naive CD8 T cells. TCRdb reprocessed the 5' RACE reads and reports one entry per CDR3 protein, with no DNA. This sample's clone table lists 130,000 to 150,000 distinct CDR3 sequences. The specimen sequenced was naive CXCR3+ CD8+ T cells from blood. These receptors were taken from a human donor in good health. Some clones in this sample may be carry-over from other donors' samples. The CDR3 runs from the conserved cysteine through the conserved F or W.

J gene | V gene | CDR3 protein
TRBJ2-1 | TRBV4-1 | CASSAQNNEQFF
TRBJ2-1 | TRBV4-2 | CASSQVGVPSGDYNEQFF
TRBJ2-2 | TRBV29-1 | CSVGTPRLGSNTGELFF
TRBJ1-2 | TRBV20-1 | CSASTVGQGVDYGYTF
TRBJ2-2 | TRBV20-1 | CSAGDRQNTGELFF
TRBJ2-5 | TRBV19 | CASSIIQGEETQYF
TRBJ1-1 | TRBV28 | CASRLGGFNTEAFF
TRBJ1-6 | TRBV12-3/TRBV12-4 | CASSSSGPRNSPLHF
TRBJ2-7 | TRBV23-1 | CARCQGDPYEQYF
TRBJ2-7 | TRBV20-1 | CSARDWGDAYEQYF
TRBJ1-5 | TRBV13 | CASSLENQPQHF
TRBJ2-7 | TRBV2 | CASTGTGGSGEEQYF
TRBJ2-6 | TRBV9 | CASSLLSGANVLTF
TRBJ2-1 | TRBV7-9 | CASSGLGFSYNEQFF
TRBJ2-1 | TRBV5-1 | CASSSLTSGSPRSYNEQFF